The clone carrying this T cell receptor (beta chain) was seen only once. The source of the sample is a study of shared clonotypes between healthy human individuals. A CD45RA-negative memory subset and a CD45RA+ naive subset were separated from the CD4+ cells. Sequencing was performed with immunoSEQ multiplex PCR; in TCRdb, only in-frame clones are kept and a portion is missing. In the table there are around 1,000,000 clones, about 80% of which are singletons. Trimming shortened V by 4 bases and J by 3 bases, and 19 bases separated the two germline ends. Germline values: CDR1 SGHNT, CDR2 YYREEE (reference sequence). The CDR3 length is 16 residues.

The sequencing input was memory CD4+ T cells from PBMCs. Subset meaning: CD45RA-negative fraction. This TCR was recovered from a man between 18 and 35 years old in good health. Some clones in this sample may be carry-over from other donors' samples. The J gene is TRBJ1-1, the V gene TRBV5-4; D gene uncertain. The CDR3 DNA sequence: TGTGCCAGCAGCCAACCGGGCGGGCAGAGAGACACTGAAGCTTTCTTT. Translating gives CASSQPGGQRDTEAFF.